Presented here are 12 T cell receptor beta chains from one specimen sequenced in a study of shared clonotypes between healthy human individuals. This table comes from immunoSEQ multiplex PCR, and its TCRdb copy is limited to in-frame clones, with some not included. The sample lists around 2.1 million clones, roughly 91% occurring once. Selected positively for CCR7 and CD45RO-negative, naive CD8 cells excluded terminally differentiated effector memory CD45RA+ cells. Sequences were obtained from naive CD8+ T cells from PBMCs. The receptors come from a man aged 18 to 29 in good health. Some clones in this sample may be carry-over from other donors' samples.

The V and J genes are TRBV27 and TRBJ2-5, with a tentative D call TRBD2 (5 bases). Trimming removed 2 bases at V and 5 bases at J, with 9 bases between. Germline values: CDR1 MNHEY, CDR2 SMNVEV (reference sequence). The CDR3 runs 13 residues. This CDR3 is CASSLNSVETQYF. For the CDR3, the DNA is TGTGCCAGCAGTTTAAATAGCGTCGAGACCCAGTACTTC.

The gene calls are TRBV30 and TRBJ2-1, with D perhaps TRBD2 (5 bases). Germline lookup yields CDR1 GTSNPN and CDR2 SVGIG (reference sequence). The CDR3 is made up of 11 amino acids. V dropped 2 bases and J dropped 7 bases, with 6 bases sitting between them. CDR3 in amino acids: CAWSWENEQFF. CDR3 DNA: TGTGCCTGGAGTTGGGAGAATGAGCAGTTCTTC.

The chain couples TRBV28 to TRBJ2-4, with a tentative D call TRBD1 (5 bases). With 3 bases removed from V and 8 bases from J, the gap between germline ends came to 14 bases. CDR1 MDHEN and CDR2 SYDVKM come from the germline V gene. The CDR3 spans 14 residues. CDR3 nucleotide sequence: TGTGCCAGCAGTTTCGGAAGGGGTGGTTACATTCAGTACTTC. Protein sequence: CASSFGRGGYIQYF. Based on the CDR3 plus reference TRBV28 and TRBJ2-4, the full variable domain is DVKVTQSSRYLVKRTGEKVFLECVQDMDHENMFWYRQDPGLGLRLIYFSYDVKMKEKGDIPEGYSVSREKKERFSLILESASTNQTSMYLCASSFGRGGYIQYFGAGTRLSVL.

The chain couples TRBV7-9 to TRBJ1-2; a weak D match, TRBD1 (5 bases). V lost 1 base and J lost 8, with 11 bases in between. Germline CDR1 and CDR2: SEHNR and FQNEAQ (reference sequence). CDR3 size: 13 residues. CDR3 amino acids: CASSLVGRDGYTF. The CDR3 DNA reads TGTGCCAGCAGCTTAGTGGGCAGGGACGGCTACACCTTC.

This clone was seen once. The chain joins TRBV7-8 to TRBJ2-7; the D gene could be TRBD1 or TRBD2 (6 bases each). The CDR3 spans 16 residues. V lost 4 bases, J lost 1 base, and 17 bases lay in between. Germline CDR1 and CDR2: SGHVS and FQNEAQ. This CDR3 reads CASSSIGGSPSYEQYF. CDR3 DNA: TGTGCCAGCAGCTCAATCGGGGGCTCCCCATCCTACGAGCAGTACTTC.

This clone was seen only once. The chain couples TRBV5-5 to TRBJ2-7; 7 positions match TRBD1. The CDR3 runs 14 residues. Looked up from germline, CDR1 is SGHKS and CDR2 is YYEKEE (reference sequence). With 7 bases clipped from V and 1 base from J, the junction kept 8 bases outside the gene matches. The CDR3 is CASGQVVRSYEQYF. The CDR3 DNA follows: TGTGCCAGCGGACAGGTCGTACGGTCCTACGAGCAGTACTTC.

This clone was detected once. This chain joins TRBV4-1 and TRBJ1-5; D gene unclear. V was clipped by 1 base and J by 0 bases, with 13 bases between them. Germline-derived CDR1 and CDR2 are MGHRA and YSYEKL. The CDR3 sequence is 17 residues long. CDR3 amino acids: CASSQVYSYNSNQPQHF. The CDR3 nucleotides read TGCGCCAGCAGCCAAGTATACAGCTACAATAGCAATCAGCCCCAGCATTTT.

V is TRBV27 and J is TRBJ2-3; perhaps TRBD1 as D (6 bases). The CDR3 extends over 15 amino acids. Germline CDR1 reads MNHEY; CDR2 reads SMNVEV (reference sequence). Trimming shortened V by 5 bases and J by 1 base, and 13 bases separated the two germline ends. CDR3 protein: CASSPWTEGTDTQYF. The DNA for the CDR3 is TGTGCCAGCAGTCCCTGGACAGAAGGCACAGATACGCAGTATTTT.

The CDR3 sequence is CASSVGQGFNYGYTF. CDR3 sequence (DNA): TGTGCCAGCAGCGTAGGACAGGGTTTTAACTATGGCTACACCTTC. The chain has TRBV9 and TRBJ1-2; 7 bases are shared with TRBD1. The length of the CDR3 is 15 residues. Germline assignment: CDR1 SGDLS and CDR2 YYNGEE. J gave up 1 base and V 0 bases, and 3 bases lay outside the gene matches. Variable domain in full (rest from reference TRBV9 and TRBJ1-2): DSGVTQTPKHLITATGQRVTLRCSPRSGDLSVYWYQQSLDQGLQFLIQYYNGEERAKGNILERFSAQQFPDLHSELNLSSLELGDSALYFCASSVGQGFNYGYTFGSGTRLTVV.

The chain joins TRBV27 to TRBJ1-1, with 8 bases that match TRBD1. The CDR3 is 15 residues long. Germline CDR1 is MNHEY and CDR2 is SMNVEV (reference sequence). J was trimmed by 1 base and V by 9 bases; bases with no gene match: 10. The CDR3 loop is CASSQGAKGNTEAFF. The CDR3 nucleotides are TGTGCCAGTAGTCAGGGGGCAAAGGGGAACACTGAAGCTTTCTTT.

V and J are TRBV19 and TRBJ1-1; D is unresolved. The germline CDR1 and CDR2 sequences are LNHDA and SQIVND (reference sequence). This CDR3 has 13 amino acids. Trimming pared 7 bases from V and 4 bases from J, leaving 13 bases between. The CDR3: CASTPGRGTEAFF. The CDR3 DNA follows: TGTGCCAGTACCCCCGGGCGGGGCACTGAAGCTTTCTTT.

The V call is TRBV6-1, the J call TRBJ1-1; D unresolved. This CDR3 has 16 amino acids. V was cut by 0 bases and J by 2 bases, with 13 bases left in between. Germline CDR1 is MNHNS and CDR2 is SASEGT. The CDR3 coding sequence is TGTGCCAGCAGTGAAGCGATTTGGGCAGGCAACACTGAAGCTTTCTTT. Protein: CASSEAIWAGNTEAFF.